These T cell receptor beta chains were read from a single sample in a study of response to subunit inactivated influenza vaccine. TCRdb analysed the RT-PCR reads with MiXCR anew, one entry per CDR3 protein. The data show 500,000 to 600,000 distinct CDR3 sequences, with about 11% seen just once and about 10% held by the top ten. These sequences were also reported in another study, on T cells expressing NK-cell markers.

This specimen was PBMCs from blood, taken on the day of vaccination. These receptors came from a man in his fifties or sixties who received an inactivated influenza vaccine. The CDR3 runs from the conserved cysteine through the conserved F or W. D genes are given only for firm matches. Expanded clones get a size class; other rows say once, few or many, or leave the size out.

v_gene	abundance	j_gene	d_gene	CDR3nt	CDR3aa
TRBV5-5	many	TRBJ2-7	-	TGTGCCAGCAGCCCGTTCCCCGCCTACGAGCAGTACTTC	CASSPFPAYEQYF
TRBV4-2	many	TRBJ2-6	-	TGTGCCAGCAGCCAAGAGAGCTCTGGGGCCAACGTCCTGACTTTC	CASSQESSGANVLTF
TRBV9	few	TRBJ2-1	-	TGTGCCAGCAGCGTAGAGAAGTGGGATGAGCAGTTCTTC	CASSVEKWDEQFF
TRBV7-6	-	TRBJ2-5	-	TGTGCCAGCAGCTTAGAACCAGGGGCCGAGACCCAGTACTTC	CASSLEPGAETQYF
TRBV12-3/TRBV12-4	-	TRBJ2-3	TRBD1	TGTGCCAGCAGTCCATGGGGACAGACGAGCACAGATACGCAGTATTTT	CASSPWGQTSTDTQYF
TRBV24-1	few	TRBJ2-3	-	TGTGCCACCAGTGATCCTCAGACCGGCGGCACAGATACGCAGTATTTT	CATSDPQTGGTDTQYF
TRBV6-2/TRBV6-3	many	TRBJ2-1	-	TGTGCCAGTGCCTATTTTCCCAATGAGCAGTTCTTC	CASAYFPNEQFF
TRBV14	many	TRBJ2-7	-	TGTGCCAGCAGCCAAGTAGGCGGAGGGGAGCAGTACTTC	CASSQVGGGEQYF
TRBV28	-	TRBJ1-3	-	TGTGCCAGCACTTCTGCCGGGGTGGGAGGAAACACCATATATTTT	CASTSAGVGGNTIYF
TRBV20-1	many	TRBJ2-7	-	TGCAGTGCTAGAGTGTCACAGGGTTCCCCCTACGAGCAGTACTTC	CSARVSQGSPYEQYF
TRBV7-2	-	TRBJ1-4	-	TGTGCCAGCAGCTTAAGCCGGGGTAACGGAAAACTGTTTTTT	CASSLSRGNGKLFF
TRBV6-1	few	TRBJ2-2	-	TGTGCCACATGGCCGATAGTGGTGGGCACCGGGGAGCTGTTTTTT	CATWPIVVGTGELFF
TRBV6-5	many	TRBJ2-1	-	TGTGCCAGCAGTTTATTTCCGGTGGACTTTAGTGGCTTCACTGAGCAGTTCTTC	CASSLFPVDFSGFTEQFF
TRBV6-2/TRBV6-3	-	TRBJ2-5	TRBD1	TGTGCCAGCAATCCCGCGGGGAGGACAGGGGGTTTGTACTTC	CASNPAGRTGGLYF
TRBV12-3/TRBV12-4	once	TRBJ2-3	TRBD2	TGTGCCAGCAGGATAACTAGCGGGAAGGGGGACGATACGCAGTATTTT	CASRITSGKGDDTQYF
TRBV30	few	TRBJ2-1	-	TGTGCCTGGGGACTAACAGAGGGAATCAATGAGCAGTTCTTC	CAWGLTEGINEQFF
TRBV5-1	-	TRBJ1-4	-	TGCGCCAGCAGCTTGGGGACAGTTGCAACTAATGAAAAACTGTTTTTT	CASSLGTVATNEKLFF
TRBV7-2	-	TRBJ2-1	-	TGTGCCAGCAGCGCTCTAGGGGGTTCCTACAATGAGCAGTTCTTC	CASSALGGSYNEQFF
TRBV11-1	few	TRBJ2-3	TRBD2	TGTGCCAGCAGCTTAAAGGCGAGCGGGAGTGATACGCAGTATTTT	CASSLKASGSDTQYF
TRBV4-2	many	TRBJ1-1	-	TGTGCCAGCAGCCAAGATCGGAACAGCTACACTGAAGCTTTCTTT	CASSQDRNSYTEAFF
TRBV5-5	few	TRBJ1-4	-	TGTGCCAGCAGCTTGGAGGGACGGGAAGCTGAAAAACTGTTTTTT	CASSLEGREAEKLFF
TRBV3-1	-	TRBJ2-1	TRBD2	TGTGCCAGCAGCCGAGGGATTACGGGGGGAAATGAGCAGTTCTTC	CASSRGITGGNEQFF
TRBV5-1	many	TRBJ2-1	-	TGCGCCAGCAGCCCTCATGGGGCAGGGACCGTTGGTAATGAGCAGTTCTTC	CASSPHGAGTVGNEQFF
TRBV7-9	many	TRBJ1-1	-	TGTGCCAGCAGCCCCGGACAGACGAACACTGAAGCTTTCTTT	CASSPGQTNTEAFF
TRBV14	many	TRBJ2-3	-	TGTGCCAGCAGCCAAGCGCGGACTACGCAGTATTTT	CASSQARTTQYF